Presented here are 24 T cell receptor beta chains from one specimen sequenced in a study of T cell responses to AZD1222 COVID-19 vaccine. Repertoires were generated with immunoSEQ multiplex PCR, while TCRdb's copy carries only in-frame clones and drops some. The table records roughly 100,000 clones, approximately 89% of them present only once. The sample in question was peripheral blood, obtained 28 days after the second dose of the MenACWY control vaccine. The receptors here all came from an adult who received the MenACWY meningococcal vaccine as a control.

V usage is TRBV5-1 and J usage is TRBJ2-7; tentatively, D is TRBD1 (5 bases). Germline lookup yields CDR1 SGHRS and CDR2 YFSETQ. V lost 1 base to trimming and J lost 5 bases, with 16 bases between them. The CDR3 runs 15 residues. The CDR3 protein is CASSLTTGRFHEQYF. In DNA form, the CDR3 reads TGCGCCAGCAGCTTGACAACAGGTAGATTCCACGAGCAGTACTTC.

The rearrangement uses TRBV7-9 and TRBJ1-6; D gene unclear. The CDR3 loop spans 14 amino acids. V lost 1 base and J lost 10, with 11 bases in between. Germline assignment: CDR1 SEHNR and CDR2 FQNEAQ (reference sequence). The CDR3 DNA reads as TGTGCCAGCAGCTTAGTCTCCTTTCGGTCACCCCTCCACTTT. Its translation is CASSLVSFRSPLHF.

The genes are TRBV28 and TRBJ1-6; D perhaps matches TRBD1 (5 bases). The CDR3 consists of 14 residues. Germline V gene lookup returns CDR1 MDHEN and CDR2 SYDVKM. V was pared by 6 bases and J by 9 bases, with 15 bases between. The CDR3: CASSRSTGASPLHF. The CDR3 DNA is TGTGCCAGCAGCCGTTCGACCGGGGCTTCACCCCTCCACTTT. The whole variable domain, remainder taken from reference TRBV28 and TRBJ1-6, is DVKVTQSSRYLVKRTGEKVFLECVQDMDHENMFWYRQDPGLGLRLIYFSYDVKMKEKGDIPEGYSVSREKKERFSLILESASTNQTSMYLCASSRSTGASPLHFGNGTRLTVT.

The V gene is TRBV7-9, the J gene TRBJ1-5; a possible D gene is TRBD1 (6 bases). The ends were cut back, 4 bases at V and 0 bases at J, with 10 bases in the middle. Germline loops: CDR1 SEHNR, CDR2 FQNEAQ (reference sequence). There are 15 residues in the CDR3. The CDR3 bases are TGTGCCAGCAGCTGGGGCAGGGGTAGCAATCAGCCCCAGCATTTT. It codes for CASSWGRGSNQPQHF.

A single count supports this clone. The chain combines TRBV10-3 with TRBJ2-1; TRBD2 is a possible D gene (7 bases). Per the germline V gene, CDR1 is ENHRY and CDR2 is SYGVKD. This CDR3 has 16 amino acids. Trimming left V 10 bases short and J 5 bases short, with 24 bases between. The CDR3 nucleotides read TGTGCCACCCAAGGGGCCGTGGAGGGGGGGAACAATGAGCAGTTCTTC. Translated, it gives CATQGAVEGGNNEQFF.

The rearrangement uses TRBV4-1 and TRBJ2-5; TRBD1 might be the D (6 bases). Germline CDR1 and CDR2: MGHRA and YSYEKL. V was pared by 1 base and J by 2 bases, with 11 bases between. This CDR3 has 15 residues. CDR3 sequence (DNA): TGCGCCAGCAGCCAAGTAGAGGGGGTGCAAGAGACCCAGTACTTC. It encodes CASSQVEGVQETQYF.

The chain recombines TRBV23-1 with TRBJ1-2, with no clear D. TRBV23-1 is reported as an ORF; its role is uncertain. The CDR3 totals 12 residues. V dropped 6 bases and J dropped 7 bases, with 12 bases sitting between them. DNA of the CDR3: TGCGCCAGCAGCAAAAGGGCGAGTGGCTACACCTTC. Translated: CASSKRASGYTF.

The CDR3 coding sequence is TGTGCCAGCAGACCCACAGGGGCCCTGTCGGGGGGGGAGCTGTTTTTT. It translates to CASRPTGALSGGELFF. V is TRBV28 and J is TRBJ2-2, with 7 bases matching TRBD1. J was trimmed by 8 bases and V by 6 bases; bases with no gene match: 15. Germline V lookup: CDR1 MDHEN, CDR2 SYDVKM. The CDR3 contains 16 residues.

This chain links TRBV9 with TRBJ2-5, with D perhaps TRBD1 or TRBD2 (6 bases each). This CDR3 has 16 residues. Germline-derived CDR1 and CDR2 are SGDLS and YYNGEE. V lost 4 bases, J lost 5 bases, and 21 bases lay in between. The CDR3 sequence is CASSFYSGGQGETQYF. The CDR3 DNA reads as TGTGCCAGCAGCTTTTACTCTGGGGGGCAGGGGGAGACCCAGTACTTC.

This clone was recorded only once. V gene TRBV7-2 combines with J gene TRBJ2-7; 9 bases fit TRBD1. The CDR3 consists of 13 residues. In germline, CDR1 is SGHTA, CDR2 FQGNSA. The V segment lost 5 bases and the J segment 6 bases; nucleotides outside the gene matches: 5. In DNA form, the CDR3 reads TGTGCCAGCAGCGCAACAGGGGGCGGCGAGCAGTACTTC. It encodes CASSATGGGEQYF.

The rearrangement uses TRBV5-1 and TRBJ2-1; TRBD2 matches 9 bases. V trimming: 0 bases; J trimming: 2 bases; junction bases outside the gene matches: 6. CDR1 SGHRS and CDR2 YFSETQ come from the germline V gene. This CDR3 has 17 residues. CDR3 amino acids: CASSLAPAGGAYNEQFF. As DNA, the CDR3 is TGCGCCAGCAGCTTGGCCCCAGCGGGGGGTGCCTACAATGAGCAGTTCTTC.

This clone was observed a handful of times. This chain connects TRBV29-1 to TRBJ2-7; 9 bases match TRBD1. The CDR3 sequence is 14 residues long. V gave up 5 bases and J gave up 4 bases; unmatched junction bases: 9. Looked up from germline, CDR1 is SQVTM and CDR2 is ANQGSEA. The CDR3 nucleotides read TGCAGCGTTAGAGGCAGGACAGGGGAGTACGAGCAGTACTTC. Amino acids: CSVRGRTGEYEQYF.

This chain uses TRBV7-8 with TRBJ1-2; no definite D call. This CDR3 spans 14 amino acids. V was shortened by 4 bases and J by 4 bases, with 13 bases between the two germline ends. The germline V gene encodes CDR1 SGHVS and CDR2 FQNEAQ. CDR3 DNA: TGTGCCAGCAGCTCAATAGAATCCCTCTATGGCTACACCTTC. It specifies CASSSIESLYGYTF. The full variable domain, completed using reference TRBV7-8 and TRBJ1-2, is GAGVSQSPRYKVAKRGQDVALRCDPISGHVSLFWYQQALGQGPEFLTYFQNEAQLDKSGLPSDRFFAERPEGSVSTLKIQRTQQEDSAVYLCASSSIESLYGYTFGSGTRLTVV.

This clone occurred once. The CDR3: CASSLDRSTDTQYF. The CDR3 bases are TGCGCCAGCAGCTTGGACCGTAGCACAGATACGCAGTATTTT. This chain connects TRBV5-1 to TRBJ2-3; unclear D gene. Trimming took off 0 bases at V and 0 bases at J, with 5 bases between the two ends. The CDR3 runs to 14 residues. CDR1 and CDR2 (germline): SGHRS, YFSETQ. Using reference TRBV5-1 and TRBJ2-3 for the parts outside the CDR3, the full variable domain is KAGVTQTPRYLIKTRGQQVTLSCSPISGHRSVSWYQQTPGQGLQFLFEYFSETQRNKGNFPGRFSGRQFSNSRSEMNVSTLELGDSALYLCASSLDRSTDTQYFGPGTRLTVL.

This chain uses TRBV2 with TRBJ1-5; D is uncertain. This CDR3 region has 14 residues. The V and J ends lost 4 bases and 0 bases respectively, with 7 bases between them. The V gene's germline CDR1 is SNHLY and CDR2 FYNNEI. CDR3 DNA: TGTGCCAGCAGTGTGGAATATAGCAATCAGCCCCAGCATTTT. It codes for CASSVEYSNQPQHF.

This rearrangement joins TRBV2 to TRBJ2-2; no clear D gene. Germline CDR1 and CDR2: SNHLY and FYNNEI. The CDR3 totals 11 residues. Trimming pared 7 bases from V and 9 bases from J, leaving 9 bases between. This chain's CDR3 is CASTSARELFF. DNA for the CDR3: TGTGCCAGCACGAGTGCCAGGGAGCTGTTTTTT.

The chain recombines TRBV6-5 with TRBJ1-5; D might be TRBD1 (5 bases). The CDR3 contains 15 residues. Trimming pared 6 bases from V and 0 bases from J, leaving 12 bases between. The germline V gene has CDR1 MNHEY and CDR2 SVGAGI. CDR3 DNA: TGTGCCAGCAGAACGGGACGGAATAGCAATCAGCCCCAGCATTTT. This gives the protein CASRTGRNSNQPQHF.

V and J are TRBV18 and TRBJ2-1; D possibly corresponds to TRBD2 (6 bases). Per the germline V gene, CDR1 is KGHSH and CDR2 is LQKENI. With 3 bases removed from V and 5 bases from J, the gap between germline ends came to 20 bases. The CDR3 has 17 amino acids. Here the CDR3 reads CASSPMTRLVRNNEQFF. In DNA, the CDR3 is TGTGCCAGCTCACCCATGACTAGACTAGTCCGGAACAATGAGCAGTTCTTC.

The chain carries TRBV2 and TRBJ2-7; D uncertain. Trimming shortened V by 3 bases and J by 3 bases, and 6 bases separated the two germline ends. CDR1 is SNHLY and CDR2 is FYNNEI in the germline V gene. CDR3 size: 12 residues. Here the CDR3 DNA reads TGTGCCAGCAGTGACCACGACTACGAGCAGTACTTC. Amino acid sequence: CASSDHDYEQYF.

This clone was observed a handful of times. This chain joins TRBV29-1 and TRBJ2-2; D gene uncertain. This CDR3 has 14 amino acids. V dropped 7 bases and J dropped 1 base, with 13 bases sitting between them. Germline V gene data show CDR1 as SQVTM and CDR2 as ANQGSEA. The CDR3 loop is CSAVEPENTGELFF. The CDR3 region has the DNA TGCAGCGCCGTCGAACCGGAGAACACCGGGGAGCTGTTTTTT.

In nucleotides, the CDR3 is TGTGCCAGCAGCCAAACGAGCGGGGGGGCCGGGGAGCTGTTTTTT. Amino acids: CASSQTSGGAGELFF. The V gene is TRBV3-1 (or the pseudogene TRBV3-2), the J gene TRBJ2-2, with 10 bases identical to TRBD2. This CDR3 spans 15 amino acids. CDR1 and CDR2 (germline): LGHDT, YNNKEL (reference sequence). V shed 2 bases, J shed 6 bases, and the junction held 3 bases outside the gene matches.

J is TRBJ2-5 and V is TRBV11-2; D possibly matches TRBD1 or TRBD2 (5 bases each). Trimming took 0 bases from V and 5 from J, leaving 13 bases between them. Germline values: CDR1 SGHAT, CDR2 FQNNGV. This CDR3 is built from 15 residues. CDR3 in DNA: TGTGCCAGCAGCTTAGATCGGGGCCGGTGGGAGACCCAGTACTTC. It yields the protein CASSLDRGRWETQYF.

This clone showed up just once. The chain employs TRBV27 and TRBJ2-3, with 7 bases that match TRBD2. There are 16 residues in the CDR3. Germline loops: CDR1 MNHEY, CDR2 SMNVEV (reference sequence). V dropped 5 bases and J dropped 1; count of bases not matched to a gene: 9. CDR3 amino acids: CASSPYRGERTDTQYF. CDR3 coding DNA: TGTGCCAGCAGTCCATACCGGGGGGAGCGCACAGATACGCAGTATTTT.

V usage is TRBV24-1 and J usage is TRBJ2-3; D unclear. The germline V gene has CDR1 KGHDR and CDR2 SFDVKD. Trimming cost V 4 bases and J 2 bases, with 15 bases left between them. This CDR3 contains 16 residues. The CDR3 coding sequence is TGTGCCACCAGTGACCCTACACAGAGCCTCACAGATACGCAGTATTTT. This gives the protein CATSDPTQSLTDTQYF.